The rows below give T cell receptor beta chains drawn from one sample of a study of blood T cell repertoires in COVID-19. Only in-frame clones appear in the TCRdb table, and some are missing; sequencing was by immunoSEQ multiplex PCR. The repertoire has over 300,000 clones, 85% of them found once; the top ten carry about 7%. The sequencing input was peripheral blood. Receptor source: a human donor in a cohort sampled during active COVID-19. Each CDR3 is given with its conserved first and last residue. Fields, in order: D gene, V gene, J gene, clone size, CDR3 protein, CDR3 DNA. The D gene is left open where the match is weak. Size is omitted from some rows. Given values are once, few, many or a class for expanded clones.

D gene: TRBD1; V gene: TRBV7-6; J gene: TRBJ1-4; clone size: .; CDR3 protein: CASSLARGGQVEKLFF; CDR3 DNA: TGTGCCAGCAGCTTAGCCCGAGGCGGACAGGTTGAAAAACTGTTTTTT
D gene: .; V gene: TRBV5-1; J gene: TRBJ2-3; clone size: .; CDR3 protein: CASSFRGSTDTQYF; CDR3 DNA: TGCGCCAGCAGCTTCAGGGGAAGCACAGATACGCAGTATTTT
D gene: .; V gene: TRBV10-1; J gene: TRBJ1-1; clone size: many; CDR3 protein: CASSSGATEAFF; CDR3 DNA: TGCGCCAGCAGTTCAGGTGCCACTGAAGCTTTCTTT
D gene: .; V gene: TRBV27; J gene: TRBJ1-2; clone size: .; CDR3 protein: CASSGGSGNYGYTF; CDR3 DNA: TGTGCCAGCAGCGGAGGGTCCGGAAACTATGGCTACACCTTC
D gene: TRBD2; V gene: TRBV3-1/TRBV3-2; J gene: TRBJ2-3; clone size: .; CDR3 protein: CASSHLAGGLKDTQYF; CDR3 DNA: TGTGCCAGCAGTCATCTAGCGGGGGGGCTTAAAGATACGCAGTATTTT
D gene: TRBD1; V gene: TRBV2; J gene: TRBJ1-4; clone size: .; CDR3 protein: CASVSSGTDSEKLFF; CDR3 DNA: TGTGCCAGCGTGTCCTCCGGGACAGACTCTGAAAAACTGTTTTTT
D gene: .; V gene: TRBV5-1; J gene: TRBJ2-3; clone size: .; CDR3 protein: CASSLAGGISTDTQYF; CDR3 DNA: TGCGCCAGCAGCTTGGCGGGGGGCATTAGCACAGATACGCAGTATTTT
D gene: TRBD2; V gene: TRBV19; J gene: TRBJ2-1; clone size: .; CDR3 protein: CASSIPSGVSYNEQFF; CDR3 DNA: TGTGCCAGTAGTATACCGAGCGGGGTCTCCTACAATGAGCAGTTCTTC
D gene: .; V gene: TRBV12-3/TRBV12-4; J gene: TRBJ2-3; clone size: few; CDR3 protein: CASSLRGDTQYF; CDR3 DNA: TGTGCCAGCAGCTTAAGGGGAGATACGCAGTATTTT
D gene: TRBD1; V gene: TRBV14; J gene: TRBJ1-5; clone size: once; CDR3 protein: CARSGQGDQPQHF; CDR3 DNA: TGTGCCCGATCGGGACAGGGTGATCAGCCCCAGCATTTT
D gene: .; V gene: TRBV9; J gene: TRBJ2-3; clone size: .; CDR3 protein: CASSVMAGKVADTQYF; CDR3 DNA: TGTGCCAGCAGCGTAATGGCGGGGAAGGTTGCAGATACGCAGTATTTT
D gene: .; V gene: TRBV28; J gene: TRBJ2-5; clone size: .; CDR3 protein: CASSLPGETQYF; CDR3 DNA: TGTGCCAGCAGTTTGCCGGGAGAGACCCAGTACTTC
D gene: .; V gene: TRBV7-7; J gene: TRBJ2-3; clone size: few; CDR3 protein: CASSLSGTDTQYF; CDR3 DNA: TGTGCCAGCAGCTTATCTGGCACAGATACGCAGTATTTT
D gene: .; V gene: TRBV5-6; J gene: TRBJ2-7; clone size: .; CDR3 protein: CASSGRSEQYF; CDR3 DNA: TGTGCCAGCAGCGGCCGATCCGAGCAGTACTTC
D gene: .; V gene: TRBV7-2; J gene: TRBJ2-7; clone size: .; CDR3 protein: CASSTRGQRSEQYF; CDR3 DNA: TGTGCCAGCAGCACCCGGGGACAACGGAGCGAGCAGTACTTC
D gene: .; V gene: TRBV6-5; J gene: TRBJ1-1; clone size: .; CDR3 protein: CASIARLASEAFF; CDR3 DNA: TGTGCCAGCATCGCCAGGTTGGCAAGCGAAGCTTTCTTT
D gene: .; V gene: TRBV4-2; J gene: TRBJ1-4; clone size: .; CDR3 protein: CASSQTTGVKLFF; CDR3 DNA: TGTGCCAGCAGCCAAACAACAGGTGTAAAACTGTTTTTT
D gene: .; V gene: TRBV9; J gene: TRBJ1-5; clone size: .; CDR3 protein: CASSVGLSNQPQHF; CDR3 DNA: TGTGCCAGCAGCGTGGGGCTTAGCAATCAGCCCCAGCATTTT
D gene: .; V gene: TRBV7-9; J gene: TRBJ1-1; clone size: .; CDR3 protein: CASSQQGTASEAFF; CDR3 DNA: TGTGCCAGCAGCCAACAGGGTACAGCGTCTGAAGCTTTCTTT
D gene: .; V gene: TRBV15; J gene: TRBJ2-1; clone size: few; CDR3 protein: CATSRGASGIEQFF; CDR3 DNA: TGTGCCACCAGCAGAGGAGCCTCCGGGATTGAGCAGTTCTTC
D gene: TRBD1; V gene: TRBV9; J gene: TRBJ1-5; clone size: .; CDR3 protein: CASSETGDGNQPQHF; CDR3 DNA: TGTGCCAGCAGCGAGACAGGGGATGGCAATCAGCCCCAGCATTTT
D gene: .; V gene: TRBV9; J gene: TRBJ1-3; clone size: .; CDR3 protein: CASSTRGSGNTIYF; CDR3 DNA: TGTGCCAGCAGCACCCGCGGCTCTGGAAACACCATATATTTT
D gene: .; V gene: TRBV7-2; J gene: TRBJ1-1; clone size: .; CDR3 protein: CASSYLGGATEAFF; CDR3 DNA: TGTGCCAGCAGCTATCTAGGGGGGGCCACTGAAGCTTTCTTT
D gene: .; V gene: TRBV5-4; J gene: TRBJ2-5; clone size: .; CDR3 protein: CASSLPRGRQETQYF; CDR3 DNA: TGTGCCAGCAGCTTGCCCAGGGGACGACAAGAGACCCAGTACTTC
D gene: .; V gene: TRBV11-2; J gene: TRBJ1-5; clone size: few; CDR3 protein: CASSLGTENQPQHF; CDR3 DNA: TGTGCCAGCAGCTTAGGCACAGAAAATCAGCCCCAGCATTTT
D gene: .; V gene: TRBV6-4; J gene: TRBJ1-4; clone size: .; CDR3 protein: CASSKEINEKLFF; CDR3 DNA: TGTGCCAGCAGTAAGGAGATCAATGAAAAACTGTTTTTT
D gene: TRBD1; V gene: TRBV27; J gene: TRBJ1-5; clone size: many; CDR3 protein: CASSAGGSNQPQHF; CDR3 DNA: TGTGCCAGCAGTGCAGGGGGTAGCAATCAGCCCCAGCATTTT
D gene: .; V gene: TRBV5-1; J gene: TRBJ2-7; clone size: .; CDR3 protein: CASSLEWGLGEQYF; CDR3 DNA: TGCGCCAGCAGCTTGGAGTGGGGGCTTGGCGAGCAGTACTTC
D gene: .; V gene: TRBV5-1; J gene: TRBJ2-5; clone size: .; CDR3 protein: CASSLVVEETQYF; CDR3 DNA: TGCGCCAGCAGCTTGGTAGTGGAAGAGACCCAGTACTTC
D gene: .; V gene: TRBV2; J gene: TRBJ2-7; clone size: .; CDR3 protein: CASNDRSYEQYF; CDR3 DNA: TGTGCCAGCAACGACAGATCCTACGAGCAGTACTTC
D gene: TRBD1; V gene: TRBV19; J gene: TRBJ1-6; clone size: few; CDR3 protein: CASSSRGTGNSPLHF; CDR3 DNA: TGTGCCAGTAGTAGCAGAGGGACAGGGAATTCACCCCTCCACTTT
D gene: TRBD1; V gene: TRBV3-1/TRBV3-2; J gene: TRBJ1-2; clone size: .; CDR3 protein: CASSLRTGELYGYTF; CDR3 DNA: TGTGCCAGCAGCCTAAGGACAGGCGAACTCTATGGCTACACCTTC
D gene: .; V gene: TRBV19; J gene: TRBJ1-5; clone size: few; CDR3 protein: CASSIGSALYQPQHF; CDR3 DNA: TGTGCCAGTAGTATAGGGTCAGCGTTATATCAGCCCCAGCATTTT
D gene: TRBD2; V gene: TRBV5-1; J gene: TRBJ2-2; clone size: .; CDR3 protein: CASLASGGYTGELFF; CDR3 DNA: TGCGCCAGCCTAGCTAGCGGGGGATACACCGGGGAGCTGTTTTTT
D gene: .; V gene: TRBV12-5; J gene: TRBJ1-3; clone size: .; CDR3 protein: CASGLVHRGGNTIYF; CDR3 DNA: TGTGCTAGTGGTTTGGTACATAGGGGTGGAAACACCATATATTTT
D gene: .; V gene: TRBV6-5; J gene: TRBJ2-1; clone size: .; CDR3 protein: CASSFRGGEQFF; CDR3 DNA: TGTGCCAGCAGTTTCAGGGGTGGGGAGCAGTTCTTC
D gene: .; V gene: TRBV2; J gene: TRBJ1-5; clone size: .; CDR3 protein: CASSEDSTNQPQHF; CDR3 DNA: TGTGCCAGCAGTGAGGACAGTACCAATCAGCCCCAGCATTTT
D gene: TRBD1; V gene: TRBV5-4; J gene: TRBJ1-2; clone size: .; CDR3 protein: CASSLTGASILYGYTF; CDR3 DNA: TGTGCCAGCAGCTTGACAGGGGCGAGTATACTCTATGGCTACACCTTC
D gene: TRBD1; V gene: TRBV18; J gene: TRBJ1-2; clone size: .; CDR3 protein: CASSQSTGTGFIFYGYTF; CDR3 DNA: TGTGCCAGCTCACAATCCACCGGGACAGGGTTTATCTTCTATGGCTACACCTTC
D gene: .; V gene: TRBV7-9; J gene: TRBJ2-2; clone size: .; CDR3 protein: CASSLGGGNTGELFF; CDR3 DNA: TGTGCCAGCAGCTTAGGCGGGGGCAACACCGGGGAGCTGTTTTTT
D gene: TRBD1; V gene: TRBV2; J gene: TRBJ1-1; clone size: .; CDR3 protein: CASSSQGAAFF; CDR3 DNA: TGTGCCAGCAGTTCACAGGGGGCGGCTTTCTTT
D gene: .; V gene: TRBV18; J gene: TRBJ2-1; clone size: .; CDR3 protein: CASSLDTFGLNNEQFF; CDR3 DNA: TGTGCCAGCTCACTAGACACGTTTGGGCTAAACAATGAGCAGTTCTTC
D gene: .; V gene: TRBV19; J gene: TRBJ2-7; clone size: few; CDR3 protein: CASGRPGERIGEQYF; CDR3 DNA: TGTGCCAGTGGGAGACCCGGGGAGCGGATAGGCGAGCAGTACTTC
D gene: .; V gene: TRBV20-1; J gene: TRBJ1-5; clone size: .; CDR3 protein: CSASRVDQPQHF; CDR3 DNA: TGCAGTGCTAGTCGGGTGGATCAGCCCCAGCATTTT
D gene: TRBD1; V gene: TRBV18; J gene: TRBJ2-7; clone size: .; CDR3 protein: CASSDRDYEQYF; CDR3 DNA: TGTGCCAGCTCGGACAGGGACTACGAGCAGTACTTC